The 14 T cell receptor beta chains reported below all come from one sample, sequenced in a study of TIL therapy for anti-PD-1-resistant metastatic lung cancer. Sample time point: pre-treatment sample, taken before nivolumab and TIL therapy. Sequencing used immunoSEQ v3. Sequenced by immunoSEQ multiplex PCR; TCRdb stores in-frame clones only, minus some. The sample carries about 21,000 clones, 78% recorded once. The sequencing here drew on blood, taken at baseline. All receptors derive from a person aged 25-85 years with non-small cell lung cancer.

In this sample, this clone turned up a few times. The rearrangement links TRBV28 to TRBJ2-1; tentative D call: TRBD1 (5 bases). Trimming left V 1 base short and J 9 bases short, with 28 bases between. This CDR3 is 19 amino acids long. CDR1 and CDR2 (germline): MDHEN, SYDVKM. The CDR3 DNA follows: TGTGCCAGCAGTTTATCCCAGGGTAGGGGTTACCAGATCGTTACTGAGCAGTTCTTC. Protein sequence: CASSLSQGRGYQIVTEQFF.

The rearrangement uses TRBV7-8 and TRBJ2-3; TRBD2 matches 9 bases. J lost 4 bases, V lost 8 bases, and 10 bases had no gene match. CDR1 is SGHVS, CDR2 FQNEAQ, per germline. There are 15 residues in the CDR3. The CDR3 DNA reads TGTGCCAGCCTGGGCAGCGGGAGGTCCGCAGATACGCAGTATTTT. Residues: CASLGSGRSADTQYF.

This clone appeared a few times. The rearrangement joins TRBV6-1 to TRBJ1-5; no reliable D call. The CDR3 consists of 11 residues. Germline CDR1 and CDR2: MNHNS and SASEGT. V lost 8 bases and J 0 bases, leaving 2 bases between the germline ends. The CDR3 sequence is CASGSNQPQHF. The DNA of the CDR3 is TGTGCCAGCGGTAGCAATCAGCCCCAGCATTTT.

This clone was detected only once. CDR3 sequence: CASWGEDYGYTF. CDR3 nucleotide sequence: TGTGCCAGCTGGGGTGAGGACTATGGCTACACCTTC. The chain uses TRBV5-4 and TRBJ1-2; D remains unclear. CDR3 length: 12 residues. The V and J ends lost 7 bases and 3 bases respectively, with 10 bases between them. Per germline, CDR1 SGHNT and CDR2 YYREEE (reference sequence).

The rearrangement joins TRBV29-1 to TRBJ2-5; 9 bases agree with TRBD1. Losses at the gene ends were 4 bases for V and 5 bases for J; bases not matched to a gene: 2. This CDR3 is 12 amino acids long. Germline V gene sequence: CDR1 SQVTM, CDR2 ANQGSEA. The chain's CDR3 is CSVADRGETQYF. As DNA, the CDR3 is TGCAGCGTTGCCGACAGGGGGGAGACCCAGTACTTC.

This clone was observed a few times. The chain couples TRBV4-3 to TRBJ1-3; the D is unclear. Per germline, CDR1 LGHNA and CDR2 YSLEER. The CDR3 runs to 15 residues. V shed 0 bases and J shed 1 base, with 7 bases lying between them. CDR3 loop: CASSQDSVSGNTIYF. The DNA for the CDR3 is TGCGCCAGCAGCCAAGACTCGGTATCTGGAAACACCATATATTTT.

The V and J genes are TRBV28 and TRBJ2-7; 11 nucleotides line up with TRBD1. From germline, CDR1 is MDHEN and CDR2 SYDVKM. V trimming: 2 bases; J trimming: 4 bases; junction bases outside the gene matches: 7. The CDR3 consists of 16 residues. The DNA of the CDR3 is TGTGCCAGCAGTTTAGTCGGGACAGGGGGTGATTACGAGCAGTACTTC. Protein product: CASSLVGTGGDYEQYF.

This clone was seen just once. The chain recombines TRBV9 with TRBJ2-3; 10 bases align to TRBD2. The trim removed 0 bases at V and 5 bases at J, leaving 6 bases unmatched. From germline, CDR1 is SGDLS and CDR2 YYNGEE. The CDR3 sequence is 16 residues long. The CDR3 DNA sequence: TGTGCCAGCAGCGTAGTAGCTAGCGGGGGTGGAGATACGCAGTATTTT. As protein: CASSVVASGGGDTQYF.

This rearrangement joins TRBV11-3 to TRBJ2-1; 8 nucleotides align to TRBD2. The CDR3 loop spans 15 amino acids. From germline, CDR1 is SGHNT and CDR2 YENEEA. Trimming at V came to 4 bases and at J to 10 bases, leaving 12 bases not matched to a gene. Here the CDR3 reads CASSSGGTRGTEQFF. In DNA, the CDR3 is TGTGCCAGCAGCTCAGGAGGGACTAGGGGGACGGAGCAGTTCTTC.

This clone was detected only a few times. The chain uses TRBV10-3 and TRBJ2-1; 10 bases are shared with TRBD2. The germline CDR1 and CDR2 sequences are ENHRY and SYGVKD. The J segment lost 5 bases and the V segment lost 6 bases, leaving 7 bases of the junction unmatched. This CDR3 region has 15 residues. The CDR3 DNA follows: TGTGCCATCAGACCGGGACTAGCGAGAAACAATGAGCAGTTCTTC. Protein product: CAIRPGLARNNEQFF.

The chain couples TRBV28 to TRBJ2-7; the D gene is possibly TRBD2 (5 bases). Trimming took off 8 bases at V and 2 bases at J, with 16 bases between the two ends. Germline V gives CDR1 MDHEN, CDR2 SYDVKM. This CDR3 has 14 amino acids. The CDR3 DNA reads TGTGCCAGCGGCCCAGGACTGGGAACCTACGAGCAGTACTTC. Protein product: CASGPGLGTYEQYF. The full variable domain, rest sourced from reference TRBV28 and TRBJ2-7, is DVKVTQSSRYLVKRTGEKVFLECVQDMDHENMFWYRQDPGLGLRLIYFSYDVKMKEKGDIPEGYSVSREKKERFSLILESASTNQTSMYLCASGPGLGTYEQYFGPGTRLTVT.

J is TRBJ2-3 and V is TRBV5-1, with TRBD2 identical over 12 bases. This CDR3 spans 14 amino acids. Per germline, CDR1 SGHRS and CDR2 YFSETQ. V was pared by 4 bases and J by 5 bases, with 2 bases of the junction left unmatched. The CDR3 DNA reads TGCGCCAGCAGCATGACTAGCGGGAGAGATACGCAGTATTTT. Residues: CASSMTSGRDTQYF.

A few counts support this clone. The chain is built from TRBV6-5 and TRBJ2-2, with 11 bases aligning to TRBD2. CDR3 length equals 15 residues. Losses at the gene ends were 5 bases for V and 6 bases for J; bases not matched to a gene: 5. CDR1 is MNHEY, CDR2 SVGAGI, per germline. CDR3: CASSPIAGGPGELFF. CDR3 DNA: TGTGCCAGCAGTCCTATAGCGGGAGGGCCCGGGGAGCTGTTTTTT.

The rearrangement links TRBV30 to TRBJ2-7, with 10 bases that match TRBD2. The V gene end was trimmed by 2 bases and the J gene end by 2 bases; junction bases not matched to a gene: 3. This CDR3 region has 14 residues. CDR1 is GTSNPN and CDR2 is SVGIG in the germline V gene (reference sequence). In DNA, the CDR3 is TGTGCCTGGAGTATAGCGGGAGGAACCTACGAGCAGTACTTC. This encodes CAWSIAGGTYEQYF.